These T cell receptor beta chains were read from a single sample in a study of blood T cell repertoires in COVID-19. The protocol was immunoSEQ multiplex PCR, while the TCRdb copy is restricted to in-frame clones and leaves out a portion. The sample includes about 400,000 clones, less than 90% seen only once; the top ten take 7% to 7.5%. Sequencing was carried out using peripheral blood. The source is an older woman with COVID-19, enrolled during active disease. Both conserved end residues are part of each CDR3. A D gene is named only where the DNA matches it firmly. Some rows mark clone size as missing; the rest say once, few, many or name a class of expanded clone.

CDR3nt	CDR3aa	d_gene	v_gene	j_gene	abundance
TGTGCCAGCAGCCCAGCCCAGGGGGCTTTTCAGCCCCAGCATTTT	CASSPAQGAFQPQHF	TRBD1	TRBV7-2	TRBJ1-5	once
TGTGCCAGCAGCTTAGCTTCGGGGAATGAGCAGTTCTTC	CASSLASGNEQFF	-	TRBV7-9	TRBJ2-1	-
TGTGCCAGCAGCCTAATGCGGGGCCTGAATGAGCAGTTCTTC	CASSLMRGLNEQFF	-	TRBV7-9	TRBJ2-1	-
TGTGCCAGCAGTAGGACTAGCGGGGGGTGGGAGACCCAGTACTTC	CASSRTSGGWETQYF	TRBD2	TRBV2	TRBJ2-5	-
TGTGCCAGCAGTACTCAGGGGGCGGAGGGCTACACCTTC	CASSTQGAEGYTF	TRBD1	TRBV9	TRBJ1-2	once
TGTGCCAGCAGCCAGTTTTCAGGGATTGGTAATTCACCCCTCCACTTT	CASSQFSGIGNSPLHF	-	TRBV14	TRBJ1-6	-
TGTGCCAGCAGCGCCGGGAGTCCCGGGGAGCTGTTTTTT	CASSAGSPGELFF	-	TRBV9	TRBJ2-2	-
TGCGCCAGCAGGCTGGGGGGGACATCATCTGAAGCTTTCTTT	CASRLGGTSSEAFF	-	TRBV5-1	TRBJ1-1	once
TGTGCCAGCAGTAAGGAACAGGGGGATCAGCCCCAGCATTTT	CASSKEQGDQPQHF	TRBD1	TRBV2	TRBJ1-5	few
TGTGCCAGCAGTGAAATTCGGGGTCCTGAAGCTTTCTTT	CASSEIRGPEAFF	-	TRBV6-1	TRBJ1-1	many
TGTGCCAGCAGCCAAGATCGAGGTGAGACTCCCGAGACGAACACTGAAGCTTTCTTT	CASSQDRGETPETNTEAFF	-	TRBV3-1/TRBV3-2	TRBJ1-1	-